This TCR beta chain was recorded in a study of T-cell reconstitution after alpha-beta-depleted transplantation in children. Per the germline V gene, CDR1 is SGHDN and CDR2 is FVKESK. V dropped 4 bases and J dropped 8; count of bases not matched to a gene: 9. This CDR3 contains 15 residues. Regarding this clonotype: Its antigen is not identified.

Whole-study results and caveats: It was newly produced T cells that mostly accounted for T-cell counts and diversity one year after transplant. Reportedly, alpha-beta T cells present about two months post-transplant originated from several hundred expanded clones of graft origin.

The authors prepared the TCRbeta library with unique molecular identifiers. In TCRdb, the PCR reads were re-called with MiXCR into one record per CDR3 protein. The sample contains over 450,000 distinct CDR3 sequences, more than 9% of which appear only once. This rearrangement joins TRBV14 to TRBJ2-1; 9 bases are a match to TRBD1. This receptor was taken from a child younger than 10 with inherited bone marrow failure, due to receive a stem cell transplant. This sample comprised PBMCs, obtained before TCRalphabeta/CD19-depleted stem cell transplant. CDR3 coding DNA: TGTGCCAGCAGCCCTGGACAGGGGTGGTACTATGAGCAGTTCTTC. This encodes CASSPGQGWYYEQFF.